This T cell receptor (beta chain) was sequenced in a study of T-cell reconstitution after alpha-beta-depleted transplantation in children. Library preparation (for TCRbeta) was performed with unique molecular identifiers. TCRdb re-analysed the PCR reads in MiXCR, keeping a single row per CDR3 protein. This sample has 230,000 or so distinct CDR3 sequences, with about 12% found just once. This clonotype has at least ten counts. V lost 6 bases and J 0 bases, leaving 15 bases between the germline ends. Germline V gene lookup returns CDR1 MNHNS and CDR2 SASEGT. CDR3 length equals 17 residues. The source material was PBMCs from the stem cell graft donor, sampled from the stem cell graft. The sequence derives from a human donor who donated a stem cell graft to a child with acute lymphoblastic leukemia. This chain connects TRBV6-1 to TRBJ2-6; tentatively, D is TRBD1 (6 bases). The CDR3 loop reads CASRMDRQSSGANVLTF. CDR3 nucleotides: TGTGCCAGCAGAATGGACAGACAAAGCTCTGGGGCCAACGTCCTGACTTTC.